The text below deals with one T cell receptor (beta chain). Its antigen is unknown. This sample was taken from a study of T cell repertoires in cytomegalovirus infection. TCRdb recomputed calls from the reads with MiXCR, one row per CDR3 protein. The sample yields some 800,000 distinct CDR3 sequences, roughly 33% seen once. The CDR3 has 14 amino acids. The germline CDR1 and CDR2 sequences are SGHAT and FQNNGV. V lost 1 base and J lost 1, with 8 bases in between. The V and J genes are TRBV11-2 and TRBJ2-7; no definite D call. Specimen: cultured CD8+ T cells from PBMCs, collected from culture after CMV antigen stimulation. The sequence was collected from a human donor in good health (CMV status not recorded). Some clones in this sample may be carry-over from other donors' samples. The CDR3 protein is CASSLVGYSYEQYF. CDR3 sequence (DNA): TGTGCCAGCAGCTTAGTGGGGTATTCCTACGAGCAGTACTTC.